Detailed here is one T cell receptor (beta chain). From the RACE reads, TCRdb called clonotypes with MiXCR, one entry per CDR3 protein. The sample contains more than 300,000 distinct CDR3 sequences, around 5.5% of which appear only once. This specimen belongs to a study of human T cells and chemical hapten exposure. For the study at large: Upper inner arm skin measuring approximately 2 cm by approximately 2 cm received 2% DPC for sensitization.

The time point here: pre-sensitization, week 0. Treatment defined: therapeutic diphenylcyclopropenone sensitization with weekly scalp DPC. Germline CDR1 SEHNR, CDR2 FQNEAQ (reference sequence). The CDR3 is 14 amino acids. V was shortened by 4 bases and J by 9 bases, with 16 bases between the two germline ends. The sequencing used whole blood, collected in connection with sensitization to the hapten diphenylcyclopropenone (DPC). The chain combines TRBV7-9 with TRBJ2-1, with a weak D call TRBD1 (6 bases). This sequence was found in a woman in her late teens or twenties with alopecia areata. Some clones in this sample may be carry-over from other donors' samples. The CDR3 spells CASSSTRSDSEQFF. For the CDR3, the DNA is TGTGCCAGCAGCTCCACCAGGTCGGACAGTGAGCAGTTCTTC.